Listed here are 22 T cell receptor beta chains from one sample, sequenced in a study of blood T cell repertoires in COVID-19. This table comes from immunoSEQ multiplex PCR, and its TCRdb copy is limited to in-frame clones, with some not included. The sample contains 200,000 to 250,000 clones, around four fifths of which appear only once. Sequenced sample: peripheral blood. The receptors here all came from a woman aged 70-85 years with acute or convalescent COVID-19.

V is TRBV28 and J is TRBJ1-4, with D hard to call. The germline CDR1 and CDR2 sequences are MDHEN and SYDVKM. The CDR3 has 10 residues. Deletions cut 10 bases from V and 5 bases from J, with 5 bases between. Here the CDR3 DNA reads TGTGCCACCGGGAATGAAAAACTGTTTTTT. This gives the protein CATGNEKLFF. The full variable domain, with the rest looked up from reference TRBV28 and TRBJ1-4, is DVKVTQSSRYLVKRTGEKVFLECVQDMDHENMFWYRQDPGLGLRLIYFSYDVKMKEKGDIPEGYSVSREKKERFSLILESASTNQTSMYLCATGNEKLFFGSGTQLSVL.

The chain links TRBV7-2 to TRBJ1-3; D gene uncertain. The V end was cut by 3 bases, the J end by 0 bases, with 12 bases between. The V gene's germline CDR1 is SGHTA and CDR2 FQGNSA. This CDR3 comprises 16 residues. The chain's CDR3 is CASSFLAGSSGNTIYF. CDR3 sequence (DNA): TGTGCCAGCAGCTTCCTGGCGGGATCCTCTGGAAACACCATATATTTT.

The CDR3 here is CASSDRTGGVYEQYF. In DNA, the CDR3 is TGCGCCAGCAGTGATAGGACAGGGGGCGTCTACGAGCAGTACTTC. The chain links TRBV10-1 to TRBJ2-7; TRBD1 agrees at 11 bases. The germline V gene encodes CDR1 WNHNN and CDR2 SYGVQD (reference sequence). The CDR3 runs 15 residues. The junction had 4 bases not matched to a gene; V was cut back by 3 bases and J by 3 bases.

This clone occurred a few times. The chain joins TRBV9 to TRBJ1-6; D is unresolved. The CDR3 is 13 residues long. Per germline, CDR1 SGDLS and CDR2 YYNGEE. The V gene lost 0 bases and the J gene lost 8 bases, with 6 bases spanning the gap. In nucleotides, the CDR3 is TGTGCCAGCAGCGTAGCTACTTATTCACCCCTCCACTTT. Protein sequence: CASSVATYSPLHF.

This chain joins TRBV4-3 and TRBJ1-2, with D unresolved. This CDR3 has 15 amino acids. The germline V gene has CDR1 LGHNA and CDR2 YSLEER. Trimming removed 2 bases from V and 4 bases from J, with 14 bases in between. The DNA of the CDR3 is TGCGCCAGCAGCCAAAGAACCGAGGGAGTCTATGGCTACACCTTC. It translates to CASSQRTEGVYGYTF.

The gene calls are TRBV18 and TRBJ2-7; 9 nucleotides match TRBD1. The CDR3 has 13 residues. Germline V gene data show CDR1 as KGHSH and CDR2 as LQKENI. V shed 3 bases and J 12 bases; nucleotides not matched to a gene: 9. CDR3 DNA: TGTGCCAGCTCACCTGGGACAGGGTCGGTGGGGTACTTC. It encodes CASSPGTGSVGYF.

This chain uses TRBV3-1 (or the pseudogene TRBV3-2) with TRBJ2-7, with D tentatively TRBD2 (5 bases). The V gene's germline CDR1 is LGHDT and CDR2 YNNKEL (reference sequence). Trimming shortened V by 6 bases and J by 4 bases, and 10 bases separated the two germline ends. This CDR3 is 12 amino acids long. The CDR3 region is CASSPGSYEQYF. The DNA for the CDR3 is TGTGCCAGCAGTCCGGGATCATACGAGCAGTACTTC.

CDR3 in amino acids: CASSADRGSYEQYF. The CDR3, as DNA: TGTGCCAGCAGTGCGGACAGGGGGTCATACGAGCAGTACTTC. V and J are TRBV2 and TRBJ2-7; 10 bases match TRBD1. This CDR3 spans 14 amino acids. CDR1 SNHLY and CDR2 FYNNEI come from the germline V gene. J was trimmed by 4 bases and V by 4 bases; bases with no gene match: 4.

The chain has TRBV7-8 and TRBJ1-1; 7 bases line up with TRBD1. V was pared by 5 bases and J by 1 base, with 4 bases of the junction left unmatched. CDR1 and CDR2 from the germline V gene are SGHVS and FQNEAQ. The CDR3 is 14 residues long. CDR3 in DNA: TGTGCCAGCAGCCAGGGGACAGCGAACACTGAAGCTTTCTTT. Its translation is CASSQGTANTEAFF.

V and J are TRBV5-1 and TRBJ1-1; TRBD1 is a possible D gene (6 bases). Germline CDR1 is SGHRS and CDR2 is YFSETQ. The ends were cut back, 0 bases at V and 5 bases at J, with 11 bases in the middle. This CDR3 region has 14 residues. The CDR3 reads CASSLATGLTEAFF. In DNA form, the CDR3 reads TGCGCCAGCAGCTTGGCCACAGGGTTAACTGAAGCTTTCTTT.

Only a few counts were recorded for this clone. V is TRBV7-9 and J is TRBJ2-1; possibly TRBD1 for D (6 bases). The V gene's germline CDR1 is SEHNR and CDR2 FQNEAQ (reference sequence). The CDR3 contains 14 residues. V lost 2 bases and J 7 bases, leaving 12 bases between the germline ends. CDR3 in amino acids: CASSLSQGWNEQFF. CDR3 nucleotide sequence: TGTGCCAGCAGCTTATCTCAGGGGTGGAATGAGCAGTTCTTC.

The CDR3 region is CASSLTDRAIAKNIQYF. The CDR3 bases are TGTGCCAGCAGCCTTACCGACAGGGCAATAGCCAAAAACATTCAGTACTTC. J is TRBJ2-4 and V is TRBV5-6, with 7 bases identical to TRBD1. CDR3 length equals 17 residues. After removal of 4 bases from V and 0 bases from J, the junction contained 10 bases not matched to a gene. CDR1 is SGHDT and CDR2 is YYEEEE in the germline V gene.

V is TRBV19 and J is TRBJ1-5; weak D call: TRBD1 (6 bases). The CDR3 consists of 13 residues. CDR1 LNHDA and CDR2 SQIVND come from the germline V gene (reference sequence). The V and J ends lost 7 bases and 7 bases respectively, with 14 bases between them. The CDR3 protein is CASTRTVGQPQHF. CDR3 DNA: TGTGCCAGTACCCGGACAGTGGGCCAGCCCCAGCATTTT. Variable domain in full (rest from reference TRBV19 and TRBJ1-5): DGGITQSPKYLFRKEGQNVTLSCEQNLNHDAMYWYRQDPGQGLRLIYYSQIVNDFQKGDIAEGYSVSREKKESFPLTVTSAQKNPTAFYLCASTRTVGQPQHFGDGTRLSIL.

The rearrangement uses TRBV18 and TRBJ2-1; TRBD2 matches 9 bases. The V gene end was trimmed by 4 bases and the J gene end by 6 bases; junction bases not matched to a gene: 7. The CDR3 consists of 15 residues. CDR1 and CDR2 (germline): KGHSH, LQKENI. CDR3 sequence: CASSLSGGSPNEQFF. In DNA form, the CDR3 reads TGTGCCAGCTCACTGAGCGGGGGGTCTCCCAATGAGCAGTTCTTC.

The V gene is TRBV3-1 (or the pseudogene TRBV3-2), the J gene TRBJ2-7; TRBD2 agrees at 12 bases. The CDR3 is made up of 15 amino acids. The J segment lost 7 bases and the V segment lost 3 bases, leaving 7 bases of the junction unmatched. CDR1 and CDR2 from the germline V gene are LGHDT and YNNKEL (reference sequence). The CDR3 spells CASSHSSGGVREQYF. CDR3 bases: TGTGCCAGCAGCCATTCTAGCGGGGGGGTGCGGGAGCAGTACTTC.

The chain carries TRBV19 and TRBJ1-1, with D possibly being TRBD1 (6 bases). Trimming cost V 10 bases and J 3 bases, with 21 bases left between them. Looked up from germline, CDR1 is LNHDA and CDR2 is SQIVND (reference sequence). This CDR3 is built from 15 residues. CDR3 sequence (DNA): TGTGCCACAGCGTTCAGGGGTGCCTCGGACACTGAAGCTTTCTTT. As protein: CATAFRGASDTEAFF.

The chain combines TRBV12-3 or TRBV12-4 with TRBJ1-6, with D hard to call. V dropped 6 bases and J dropped 10 bases, with 13 bases sitting between them. This CDR3 is built from 13 residues. The CDR3 protein is CASSSLMASPLHF. The CDR3 DNA reads as TGTGCCAGCAGCTCGTTGATGGCATCACCCCTCCACTTT.

This clone turned up a few times. This chain connects TRBV4-2 to TRBJ2-2; TRBD2 agrees at 7 bases. CDR1 is LGHNA and CDR2 is YNFKEQ in the germline V gene. Unmatched junction bases numbered 12, after V lost 0 bases and J lost 8 bases. This CDR3 is 17 amino acids long. The CDR3 DNA reads as TGTGCCAGCAGCCAAGATTTGGCGGGAGCCATCTCGGGGGAGCTGTTTTTT. It encodes CASSQDLAGAISGELFF.

The chain has TRBV7-9 and TRBJ2-5; D is perhaps TRBD1 (6 bases). The CDR3 has 15 residues. Looked up from germline, CDR1 is SEHNR and CDR2 is FQNEAQ (reference sequence). V shed 4 bases and J shed 5 bases, with 17 bases lying between them. Here the CDR3 DNA reads TGTGCCAGCAGCTCGTATAATAGGGGGTGGGAGACCCAGTACTTC. The encoded protein is CASSSYNRGWETQYF. Combining the CDR3 with reference TRBV7-9 and TRBJ2-5 gives the whole variable domain DTGVSQNPRHKITKRGQNVTFRCDPISEHNRLYWYRQTLGQGPEFLTYFQNEAQLEKSRLLSDRFSAERPKGSFSTLEIQRTEQGDSAMYLCASSSYNRGWETQYFGPGTRLLVL.

The chain links TRBV7-2 to TRBJ2-7; 9 nucleotides align to TRBD1. The V and J ends lost 5 bases and 4 bases, in that order; junction bases with no gene match: 6. The CDR3 covers 14 residues. Germline CDR1 reads SGHTA; CDR2 reads FQGNSA. CDR3 bases: TGTGCCAGCAGCGCCAGGACAGGGGCTTACGAGCAGTACTTC. Translated, it gives CASSARTGAYEQYF.

Only a few counts were recorded for this clone. The chain combines TRBV5-4 with TRBJ1-1; TRBD1 matches 10 bases. In germline, CDR1 is SGHNT, CDR2 YYREEE (reference sequence). J was trimmed by 3 bases and V by 4 bases; bases with no gene match: 12. The CDR3 sequence is 17 residues long. CDR3 region: CASSPGQGFMLDTEAFF. The CDR3 coding sequence is TGTGCCAGCAGCCCGGGACAGGGGTTTATGTTGGACACTGAAGCTTTCTTT.

The table lists this clone with a few counts. CDR3: CASSFAGRDYGYTF. In DNA, the CDR3 is TGTGCCAGCAGCTTTGCGGGTAGGGATTATGGCTACACCTTC. The V call is TRBV11-2, the J call TRBJ1-2, with D hard to call. This CDR3 contains 14 residues. Germline V lookup: CDR1 SGHAT, CDR2 FQNNGV. Trimming pared 3 bases from V and 5 bases from J, leaving 13 bases between. The complete variable domain, with remaining parts taken from reference TRBV11-2 and TRBJ1-2, reads EAGVAQSPRYKIIEKRQSVAFWCNPISGHATLYWYQQILGQGPKLLIQFQNNGVVDDSQLPKDRFSAERLKGVDSTLKIQPAKLEDSAVYLCASSFAGRDYGYTFGSGTRLTVV.